Each of the 8 T cell receptor beta chains below was sequenced from the same sample in a study of T cells in Graves' hyperthyroidism and ophthalmopathy. Amplification of TCR beta CDR3 regions used RNA as the template. The primer set for the first-round RT-PCR of the TCR CDR3 was HTBI. MiXCR was run by TCRdb on the multiplex PCR reads, yielding one entry per CDR3 protein. The sample lists about 700,000 distinct CDR3 sequences; 11% to 15% were seen once. The sample consisted of blood. Every receptor here comes from a young woman with Graves' hyperthyroidism.

This clonotype turned up a few times. The rearrangement uses TRBV4-1 and TRBJ2-1; TRBD2 is a possible D gene (6 bases). The V end was cut by 0 bases, the J end by 12 bases, with 18 bases between. In germline, CDR1 is MGHRA, CDR2 YSYEKL. The CDR3 totals 15 residues. CDR3 loop: CASSQEFGGTYRQFF. CDR3 nucleotides: TGCGCCAGCAGCCAAGAATTCGGAGGGACCTACAGGCAGTTCTTC.

This clonotype came up many times. The V call is TRBV18, the J call TRBJ1-1; D possibly corresponds to TRBD1 (5 bases). Trimming removed 6 bases at V and 1 base at J, with 9 bases between. This CDR3 contains 13 residues. In germline, CDR1 is KGHSH, CDR2 LQKENI. The CDR3 DNA reads as TGTGCCAGCTCCACAGGCGGGAACACTGAAGCTTTCTTT. Protein: CASSTGGNTEAFF.

This chain uses TRBV18 with TRBJ1-1, with a possible D match to TRBD1 (5 bases). The CDR3 length is 16 residues. Germline V CDR1 and CDR2: KGHSH, LQKENI. The germline V and J ends were trimmed by 0 bases and 5 bases, with 16 bases remaining between them. The CDR3 sequence: CASSPPGDLGITEAFF. CDR3 sequence (DNA): TGTGCCAGCTCACCACCTGGGGACTTGGGAATAACTGAAGCTTTCTTT.

This clonotype occurred a few times. The rearrangement joins TRBV28 to TRBJ2-2; possibly TRBD2 for D (9 bases). This CDR3 contains 20 residues. V was clipped by 1 base and J by 5 bases, with 26 bases between them. Germline V gene lookup returns CDR1 MDHEN and CDR2 SYDVKM. CDR3 nucleotide sequence: TGTGCCAGCAGTTTATTACCGGGACAGGAACTAGCGGGTCGGACCGGGGAGCTGTTTTTT. It specifies CASSLLPGQELAGRTGELFF.

This clonotype was counted at least ten times. The V and J genes are TRBV12-3 or TRBV12-4 and TRBJ2-1, with 7 bases lining up with TRBD2. Germline trimming cut 5 bases from V and 1 base from J; bases unmatched to any gene: 2. The CDR3 has 14 residues. The CDR3 sequence: CASSLRESYNEQFF. DNA for the CDR3: TGTGCCAGCAGTCTGCGGGAGTCCTACAATGAGCAGTTCTTC.

This clonotype was seen only a few times. V usage is TRBV20-1 and J usage is TRBJ1-5; D may be TRBD1 (5 bases). Per the germline V gene, CDR1 is DFQATT and CDR2 is SNEGSKA (reference sequence). The V and J ends lost 4 bases and 0 bases respectively, with 13 bases between them. The CDR3 spans 15 residues. The CDR3 reads CSATKQVYSNQPQHF. The CDR3 bases are TGCAGTGCTACCAAACAGGTGTATAGCAATCAGCCCCAGCATTTT.

This clonotype was counted ten times or more. The V and J genes are TRBV4-1 and TRBJ2-7, with TRBD2 as a possible D gene (5 bases). Germline assignment: CDR1 MGHRA and CDR2 YSYEKL. The CDR3 runs 16 residues. The V end was cut by 0 bases, the J end by 2 bases, with 14 bases between. CDR3: CASSQDLGLTTYEQYF. CDR3 DNA sequence: TGCGCCAGCAGCCAAGATCTGGGGTTGACTACCTACGAGCAGTACTTC.

This clonotype was counted many times. This chain links TRBV5-1 with TRBJ2-3, with TRBD2 identical over 12 bases. There are 15 residues in the CDR3. CDR1 SGHRS and CDR2 YFSETQ come from the germline V gene. With V trimmed by 4 bases and J by 6 bases, 6 bases remained unmatched. CDR3 in amino acids: CASSRLAGDLDTQYF. Here the CDR3 DNA reads TGCGCCAGCAGCCGACTAGCGGGAGATTTGGATACGCAGTATTTT.